This TCR beta chain was identified in a study of blood T cell repertoires in COVID-19. Study-level background: PBMCs, B-cell-depleted T cells, or T cells provided the cDNA or gDNA that made up the material.

Trimming at V came to 1 base and at J to 4 bases, leaving 3 bases not matched to a gene. This CDR3 spans 14 amino acids. CDR1 MDHEN and CDR2 SYDVKM come from the germline V gene. The repertoire was sequenced with immunoSEQ multiplex PCR; TCRdb's copy has only in-frame clones and lacks some. The sample shows approximately 210,000 clones, approximately 90% of them seen only once. The receptor was derived from a man aged 25 to 40 with acute or convalescent COVID-19. Sequencing used peripheral blood. The chain carries TRBV28 and TRBJ1-2, with 7 bases lining up with TRBD1. CDR3 in amino acids: CASSLSGTAYGYTF. In DNA form, the CDR3 reads TGTGCCAGCAGTTTATCGGGGACAGCCTATGGCTACACCTTC.